Shown below are 11 T cell receptor beta chains from a single sample sequenced in a study of beta chain features in type 1 diabetes. The investigators reverse transcribed all of the isolated RNA, so they sequenced expressed TCRB transcripts. TCRdb's table, derived via immunoSEQ multiplex PCR, lists solely in-frame clones and lacks some. The profile shows 850,000 to 900,000 clones, 15% to 20% of them singletons. Sequenced material: naive CD4+ T cells from blood. These TCRs come from a woman under 30 in good health.

This clone was picked up a small number of times. The chain is built from TRBV19 and TRBJ2-1; 9 positions agree with TRBD1. This CDR3 spans 15 amino acids. V shed 5 bases and J 6 bases; nucleotides not matched to a gene: 8. CDR1 is LNHDA and CDR2 is SQIVND in the germline V gene (reference sequence). CDR3 coding DNA: TGTGCCAGTAGTGTTCCGGGACAGGGCATCAATGAGCAGTTCTTC. Encoded protein: CASSVPGQGINEQFF.

V gene TRBV11-2 combines with J gene TRBJ2-3, with 7 positions matching TRBD1. The CDR3 runs to 15 residues. V dropped 8 bases and J dropped 6; count of bases not matched to a gene: 14. CDR1 SGHAT and CDR2 FQNNGV come from the germline V gene. The DNA of the CDR3 is TGTGCCAGCTCTCAGATGGGAGTACAGGGGGATACGCAGTATTTT. This translates into CASSQMGVQGDTQYF.

CDR3 bases: TGTGCCAGCAGCGTGGACCCTACCGCAGATACGCAGTATTTT. This codes for CASSVDPTADTQYF. The J gene is TRBJ2-3, the V gene TRBV11-2; D is unresolved. CDR1 and CDR2 (germline): SGHAT, FQNNGV. Trimming removed 5 bases from V and 4 bases from J, with 13 bases in between. The length of the CDR3 is 14 residues.

The chain links TRBV7-9 to TRBJ2-3; the D gene is possibly TRBD2 (6 bases). This CDR3 contains 16 residues. Germline CDR1 and CDR2: SEHNR and FQNEAQ (reference sequence). Trimming removed 3 bases from V and 3 bases from J, with 16 bases in between. The CDR3, as DNA: TGTGCCAGCAGCTTCTCCGCTAGCGCCCAGACAGATACGCAGTATTTT. Translating gives CASSFSASAQTDTQYF.

The sample holds a few counts of this clone. This chain links TRBV2 with TRBJ2-1, with D tentatively TRBD2 (5 bases). Germline V CDR1 and CDR2: SNHLY, FYNNEI. V lost 3 bases and J lost 4, with 10 bases in between. The CDR3 runs 14 residues. CDR3 bases: TGTGCCAGCAGTGACGAGTCGGGGTACAATGAGCAGTTCTTC. Residues: CASSDESGYNEQFF.

This chain joins TRBV9 and TRBJ2-1, with TRBD2 identical over 9 bases. The germline V gene has CDR1 SGDLS and CDR2 YYNGEE. Trimming cost V 7 bases and J 4 bases; bases outside gene matches: 3. This CDR3 has 13 amino acids. The CDR3 spells CASRREGYNEQFF. CDR3 sequence (DNA): TGTGCCAGCCGGCGGGAGGGTTACAATGAGCAGTTCTTC.

V usage is TRBV7-2 and J usage is TRBJ1-4; D unclear. CDR3 length: 14 amino acids. Germline V gene lookup returns CDR1 SGHTA and CDR2 FQGNSA. V was trimmed by 1 base and J by 8 bases, leaving 11 bases between them. The CDR3 region is CASSLGTMREKLFF. DNA for the CDR3: TGTGCCAGCAGCTTAGGTACAATGAGGGAAAAACTGTTTTTT.

This clone has just a few counts. The chain employs TRBV5-4 and TRBJ2-7; D is possibly TRBD1 (6 bases). The germline gives CDR1 SGHNT, CDR2 YYREEE (reference sequence). V gave up 1 base and J gave up 7 bases, with 9 bases separating them. The CDR3 contains 12 residues. CDR3 residues: CASSLTGREQYF. CDR3 sequence (DNA): TGTGCCAGCAGCTTGACAGGGCGGGAGCAGTACTTC.

This clone was found a few times. The J gene is TRBJ1-5, the V gene TRBV6-1; no clear D. Germline V gene sequence: CDR1 MNHNS, CDR2 SASEGT. This CDR3 has 13 residues. Trimming shortened V by 6 bases and J by 1 base, and 7 bases separated the two germline ends. This chain's CDR3 is CASRVLSNQPQHF. CDR3 bases: TGTGCCAGCAGGGTCCTCAGCAATCAGCCCCAGCATTTT.

This clone was seen only a few times. This chain uses TRBV11-2 with TRBJ2-1; 11 bases map to TRBD2. J lost 9 bases, V lost 5 bases, and 12 bases had no gene match. The CDR3 contains 16 residues. CDR1 and CDR2 (germline): SGHAT, FQNNGV. The CDR3 spells CASSQTRLAGYREQFF. As DNA, the CDR3 is TGTGCCAGCAGCCAAACCCGACTAGCGGGATACCGTGAGCAGTTCTTC.

This clone was detected only a few times. V usage is TRBV6-5 and J usage is TRBJ2-3; unclear D gene. Germline loops: CDR1 MNHEY, CDR2 SVGAGI. The V end was cut by 3 bases, the J end by 8 bases, with 9 bases between. This CDR3 is 12 amino acids long. CDR3 coding DNA: TGTGCCAGCAGTTATGATGCGTTTACGCAGTATTTT. Protein product: CASSYDAFTQYF.